This T cell receptor beta chain was sequenced in a study of CD8 T cells in Susac syndrome. Study at large: Blood was drawn from patients with Susac syndrome. At that point, they were therapy-naive, on corticosteroids, or on intravenous immunoglobulin alone.

Points on this clonotype: Its antigen is unidentified.

General observations from the study: The CD4+ T cell repertoire of patients with Susac syndrome showed no detectable clonal expansion.

RNA was extracted with the RNeasy kit, and a quantity of roughly 0.45 to 1 ug was reverse transcribed using random hexamers. The authors amplified TCR beta CDR3 across 54 Vbeta and 13 Jbeta using immunoSEQ multiplex PCR. In TCRdb, the immunoSEQ multiplex PCR reads were re-called with MiXCR into one record per CDR3 protein. The sample carries about 240,000 distinct CDR3 sequences, about 96% recorded once. The diagnostic criteria for definite or probable disease, as recently defined, were met by the patients with Susac syndrome. The CDR3 covers 17 residues. V was pared by 0 bases and J by 6 bases, with 11 bases of the junction left unmatched.

V and J are TRBV23-1 and TRBJ1-5; 7 bases map to TRBD1. TRBV23-1 is annotated as an ORF whose role is uncertain. The TCR originated in a human donor with Susac syndrome. Sequencing was done on a sample of CD4+ T cells from PBMCs. The CDR3 loop is CASSQSYRGAGSQPQHF. The CDR3 nucleotides are TGCGCCAGCAGTCAATCCTACAGGGGCGCGGGGAGTCAGCCCCAGCATTTT.